Below, 17 T cell receptor beta chains from the same sample are listed, as sequenced in a study of blood T cell repertoires in COVID-19. Assay used: immunoSEQ multiplex PCR; TCRdb lists only in-frame clones, some missing. This table has fewer than 55,000 clones, around 81% appearing once. Sequencing input: peripheral blood. These receptors all come from a woman of 80 years or more with COVID-19, enrolled during active disease.

This clone is termed large. This chain links TRBV7-3 with TRBJ2-6; weak D call: TRBD2 (5 bases). V gave up 5 bases and J gave up 0 bases, with 11 bases separating them. The germline V gene encodes CDR1 SGHTA and CDR2 FQGTGA. The CDR3 covers 16 residues. CDR3 in DNA: TGTGCCAGCAGCCTACATGGACTCTCTGGGGCCAACGTCCTGACTTTC. Translating gives CASSLHGLSGANVLTF.

Only one count was recorded for this clone. The chain combines TRBV7-8 with TRBJ2-1; D gene unclear. Germline CDR1 SGHVS, CDR2 FQNEAQ. The CDR3 loop spans 14 amino acids. Trimming took 6 bases from V and 7 from J, leaving 16 bases between them. The CDR3 DNA reads as TGTGCCAGCAGGATGGGCCTACAGACGAATGAGCAGTTCTTC. Its protein is CASRMGLQTNEQFF.

The chain uses TRBV6-5 and TRBJ1-2; a weak D match, TRBD1 (6 bases). This CDR3 spans 15 amino acids. V shed 7 bases and J shed 4 bases, with 19 bases lying between them. Germline CDR1 MNHEY, CDR2 SVGAGI. Here the CDR3 DNA reads TGTGCCAGCATCCCTCGAAGACAGGCGGGCTATGGCTACACCTTC. Protein product: CASIPRRQAGYGYTF.

The chain recombines TRBV12-3 or TRBV12-4 with TRBJ2-7; 9 bases fit TRBD1. The CDR3 consists of 13 residues. The V segment lost 9 bases and the J segment 0 bases; nucleotides outside the gene matches: 3. The CDR3 spells CASSQGASYEQYF. The CDR3 nucleotides read TGTGCCAGTTCACAGGGGGCCTCCTACGAGCAGTACTTC.

The chain has TRBV18 and TRBJ2-7; 9 bases are shared with TRBD2. Germline V gives CDR1 KGHSH, CDR2 LQKENI. This CDR3 is built from 14 residues. V dropped 8 bases and J dropped 6; count of bases not matched to a gene: 11. CDR3 sequence: CASASGREGPEQYF. CDR3 bases: TGTGCCAGCGCGAGTGGGCGGGAGGGCCCCGAGCAGTACTTC.

This clone was seen once. The chain joins TRBV15 to TRBJ2-5; the match to TRBD2 covers 11 bases. Germline assignment: CDR1 LNHNV and CDR2 YYDKDF (reference sequence). The CDR3 is made up of 15 amino acids. V dropped 4 bases and J dropped 2; count of bases not matched to a gene: 3. The CDR3 sequence is CATSNRLAGQETQYF. In DNA form, the CDR3 reads TGTGCCACCAGCAATAGACTAGCGGGACAAGAGACCCAGTACTTC.

This clone occurred once. This chain uses TRBV20-1 with TRBJ2-4, with D perhaps matching TRBD2 (5 bases). V was trimmed by 3 bases and J by 1 base, leaving 16 bases between them. This CDR3 comprises 16 residues. Germline V lookup: CDR1 DFQATT, CDR2 SNEGSKA (reference sequence). The CDR3 sequence: CSASVGGSKAKNIQYF. CDR3 DNA: TGCAGTGCTAGTGTGGGTGGGAGTAAGGCCAAAAACATTCAGTACTTC.

V is TRBV6-5 and J is TRBJ1-1, with TRBD1 matching 8 bases. This CDR3 is built from 14 residues. Germline trimming cut 4 bases from V and 11 bases from J; bases unmatched to any gene: 12. Germline V CDR1 and CDR2: MNHEY, SVGAGI. CDR3 amino acids: CASSSGDTGGWAFF. The CDR3 DNA sequence: TGTGCCAGCAGTTCCGGAGATACAGGGGGTTGGGCTTTCTTT.

The chain combines TRBV14 with TRBJ2-5, with 9 bases aligning to TRBD1. The CDR3 is made up of 15 amino acids. Unmatched junction bases numbered 5, after V lost 4 bases and J lost 2 bases. Germline CDR1 reads SGHDN; CDR2 reads FVKESK. CDR3 sequence (DNA): TGTGCCAGCAGCCTACACAGGGGGCAACAAGAGACCCAGTACTTC. It specifies CASSLHRGQQETQYF.

This clone was observed a few times. V gene TRBV16 combines with J gene TRBJ1-4, with a weak D call TRBD1 (6 bases). The CDR3 has 16 residues. Deletions cut 3 bases from V and 0 bases from J, with 11 bases between. CDR1 and CDR2 (germline): KGHSY, FQNENV. CDR3 in amino acids: CASSQGASATNEKLFF. The CDR3 DNA reads as TGTGCCAGCAGCCAGGGGGCCTCTGCAACTAATGAAAAACTGTTTTTT. The full variable domain, its missing parts supplied by reference TRBV16 and TRBJ1-4, is GEEVAQTPKHLVRGEGQKAKLYCAPIKGHSYVFWYQQVLKNEFKFLISFQNENVFDETGMPKERFSAKCLPNSPCSLEIQATKLEDSAVYFCASSQGASATNEKLFFGSGTQLSVL.

This clone was counted once. V gene TRBV7-8 combines with J gene TRBJ1-1; 8 positions agree with TRBD1. Losses at the gene ends were 6 bases for V and 4 bases for J; bases not matched to a gene: 4. The CDR3 loop spans 13 amino acids. Germline CDR1 and CDR2: SGHVS and FQNEAQ. CDR3 protein: CASRTGVGTEAFF. In DNA form, the CDR3 reads TGTGCCAGCAGGACAGGGGTGGGCACTGAAGCTTTCTTT.

This rearrangement joins TRBV9 to TRBJ2-5; TRBD1 matches at 8 bases. V lost 3 bases, J lost 5 bases, and 6 bases stayed unmatched. The germline V gene has CDR1 SGDLS and CDR2 YYNGEE. CDR3 length equals 14 residues. In DNA form, the CDR3 reads TGTGCCAGCAGCGGACAGGGGAAGAGTGAGACCCAGTACTTC. Translated, it gives CASSGQGKSETQYF.

The chain carries TRBV6-5 and TRBJ2-2, with D possibly matching TRBD1 (6 bases). The CDR3 is 15 residues long. Germline V gene data show CDR1 as MNHEY and CDR2 as SVGAGI. With 2 bases removed from V and 2 bases from J, the gap between germline ends came to 9 bases. The CDR3 reads CASSYNRANTGELFF. CDR3 coding DNA: TGTGCCAGCAGTTACAACAGGGCCAACACCGGGGAGCTGTTTTTT.

This rearrangement joins TRBV6-5 to TRBJ1-5, with 7 bases aligning to TRBD1. Germline-derived CDR1 and CDR2 are MNHEY and SVGAGI. The CDR3 covers 14 residues. V lost 6 bases to trimming and J lost 6 bases; unmatched junction nucleotides: 8. The CDR3 coding sequence is TGTGCCAGCAGAGACAGGGAAAGAGGTCAGCCCCAGCATTTT. This gives the protein CASRDRERGQPQHF.

The chain recombines TRBV5-1 with TRBJ2-1; 7 bases fit TRBD2. V shed 2 bases, J shed 6 bases, and the junction held 11 bases outside the gene matches. The CDR3 has 16 amino acids. Germline values: CDR1 SGHRS, CDR2 YFSETQ. Written as DNA, the CDR3 is TGCGCCAGCAGCTTTTATGGCGGGAGTGCCGGCAATGAGCAGTTCTTC. It codes for CASSFYGGSAGNEQFF.

The genes are TRBV9 and TRBJ2-3, with D perhaps TRBD2 (6 bases). Trimming shortened V by 0 bases and J by 3 bases, and 14 bases separated the two germline ends. The CDR3 extends over 16 amino acids. Germline V gene sequence: CDR1 SGDLS, CDR2 YYNGEE. CDR3 nucleotide sequence: TGTGCCAGCAGCGTAGATGGGACTCCCCGTACAGATACGCAGTATTTT. Translating it yields CASSVDGTPRTDTQYF.

This clone has only a few counts. The chain carries TRBV5-6 and TRBJ1-3; D gene unclear. Germline V CDR1 and CDR2: SGHDT, YYEEEE. This CDR3 has 13 amino acids. V lost 0 bases and J lost 3, with 4 bases in between. Here the CDR3 DNA reads TGTGCCAGCAGCTTGGGTATTGGAAACACCATATATTTT. Encoded protein: CASSLGIGNTIYF.